These T cell receptor beta chains were read from a single sample in a study of Ad26.COV2.S vaccination and SARS-CoV-2 variants. Using immunoSEQ multiplex PCR, the repertoire was profiled, and TCRdb retains in-frame clones only, with some absent. The sample consists of about 480,000 clones, around nine tenths of them appearing once. Sequenced here: peripheral blood, sampled in a trial of Ad26.COV2.S vaccine versus placebo. These receptor sequences come from a person between 18 and 65 years old who received the Ad26.COV2.S COVID-19 vaccine or a placebo. Each CDR3 is given with its conserved first and last residue. The size field is filled for only some rows; it gives once, few, many or a size class.

NA,TRBV18,CASSPLEGANTEAFF
NA,TRBV30,CAWSLTRLAGDEQFF
few,TRBV7-2,CASSRWKGTEAFF
NA,TRBV6-2/TRBV6-3,CASSPTGANTEAFF
NA,TRBV4-1,CASSQGTGNTGGYTF
NA,TRBV30,CAYKGGDSVVYGYTF
once,TRBV6-1,CASSESGRVTGELFF
NA,TRBV11-1,CASSPRQQETQYF
NA,TRBV20-1,CSASEARGPEKLFF
few,TRBV5-5,CASSLIPGSKETQYF
NA,TRBV28,CASSPTSGRASDTQYF
NA,TRBV7-2,CASSLVSTSGSYEQYF
NA,TRBV30,CAWSQGLAGSNEQFF
NA,TRBV11-2,CASRQEAAQAYVQYF
NA,TRBV6-5,CASKEGPQETQYF
NA,TRBV19,CASSVSGGIYGYTF
NA,TRBV9,CASSENGRPNTEAFF
NA,TRBV5-4,CASSLGWQGTDTQYF
once,TRBV15,CATRRGEVNEKLFF
NA,TRBV2,CASSLTGETQYF
NA,TRBV9,CASSPTSLTGEQFF
NA,TRBV28,CASSVIREDQHF
NA,TRBV7-2,CASSPKPTGALAKNIQYF
NA,TRBV27,CASSLWDRGSEQYF
NA,TRBV19,CASSKNYEQYF
NA,TRBV27,CASRSGRGNYNEQFF